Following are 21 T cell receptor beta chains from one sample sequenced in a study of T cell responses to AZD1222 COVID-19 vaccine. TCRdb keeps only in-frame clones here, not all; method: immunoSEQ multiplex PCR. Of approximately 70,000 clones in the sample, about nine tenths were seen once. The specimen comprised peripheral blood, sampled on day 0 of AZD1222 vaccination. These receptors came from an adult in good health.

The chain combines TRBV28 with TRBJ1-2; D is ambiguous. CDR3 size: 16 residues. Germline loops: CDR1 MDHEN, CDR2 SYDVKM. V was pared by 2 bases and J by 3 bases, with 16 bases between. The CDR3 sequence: CASSLSLGSGYYGYTF. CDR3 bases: TGTGCCAGCAGTTTAAGTCTCGGTAGCGGGTACTATGGCTACACCTTC.

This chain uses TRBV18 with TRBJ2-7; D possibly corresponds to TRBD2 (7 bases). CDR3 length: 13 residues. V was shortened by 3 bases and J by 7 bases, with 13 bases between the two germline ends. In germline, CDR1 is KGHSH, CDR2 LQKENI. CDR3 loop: CASSPGGANEQYF. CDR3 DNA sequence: TGTGCCAGCTCACCGGGGGGGGCAAATGAGCAGTACTTC. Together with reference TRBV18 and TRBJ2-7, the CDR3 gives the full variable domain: NAGVMQNPRHLVRRRGQEARLRCSPMKGHSHVYWYRQLPEEGLKFMVYLQKENIIDESGMPKERFSAEFPKEGPSILRIQQVVRGDSAAYFCASSPGGANEQYFGPGTRLTVT.

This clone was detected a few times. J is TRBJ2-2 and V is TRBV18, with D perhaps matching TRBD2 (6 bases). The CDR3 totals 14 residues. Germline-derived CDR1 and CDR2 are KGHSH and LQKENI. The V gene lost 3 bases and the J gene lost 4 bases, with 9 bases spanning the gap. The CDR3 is CASSPGGATGELFF. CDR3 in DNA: TGTGCCAGCTCACCGGGGGGAGCCACCGGGGAGCTGTTTTTT.

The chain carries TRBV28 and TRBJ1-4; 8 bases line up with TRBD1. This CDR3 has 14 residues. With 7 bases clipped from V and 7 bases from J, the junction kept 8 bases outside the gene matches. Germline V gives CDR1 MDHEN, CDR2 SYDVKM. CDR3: CASNPTGEGEKLFF. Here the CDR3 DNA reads TGTGCCAGCAATCCGACAGGGGAAGGTGAAAAACTGTTTTTT. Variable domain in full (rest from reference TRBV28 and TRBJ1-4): DVKVTQSSRYLVKRTGEKVFLECVQDMDHENMFWYRQDPGLGLRLIYFSYDVKMKEKGDIPEGYSVSREKKERFSLILESASTNQTSMYLCASNPTGEGEKLFFGSGTQLSVL.

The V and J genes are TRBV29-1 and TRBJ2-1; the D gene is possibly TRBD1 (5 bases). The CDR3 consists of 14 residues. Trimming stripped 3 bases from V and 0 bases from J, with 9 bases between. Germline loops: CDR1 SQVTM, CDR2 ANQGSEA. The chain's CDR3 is CSVDRDTSYNEQFF. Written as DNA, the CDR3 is TGCAGCGTTGACAGGGATACCTCCTACAATGAGCAGTTCTTC.

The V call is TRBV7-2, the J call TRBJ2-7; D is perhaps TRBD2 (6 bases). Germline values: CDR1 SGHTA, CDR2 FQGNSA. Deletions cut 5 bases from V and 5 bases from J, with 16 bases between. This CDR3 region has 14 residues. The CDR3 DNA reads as TGTGCCAGCAGCCGCGGGGTGGGAAGCAACGAGCAGTACTTC. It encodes CASSRGVGSNEQYF.

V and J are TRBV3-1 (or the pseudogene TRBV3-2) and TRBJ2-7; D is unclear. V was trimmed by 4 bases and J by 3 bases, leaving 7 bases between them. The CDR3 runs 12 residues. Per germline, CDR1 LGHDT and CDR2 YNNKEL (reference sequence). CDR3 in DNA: TGTGCCAGCAGCCTAGCAGGCTACGAGCAGTACTTC. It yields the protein CASSLAGYEQYF.

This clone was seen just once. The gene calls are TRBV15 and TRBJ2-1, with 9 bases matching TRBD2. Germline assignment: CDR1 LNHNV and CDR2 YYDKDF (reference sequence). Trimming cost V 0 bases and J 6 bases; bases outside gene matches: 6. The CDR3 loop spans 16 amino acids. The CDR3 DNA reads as TGTGCCACCAGCAGAGATTTCGGGACTAGCAGCAATGAGCAGTTCTTC. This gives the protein CATSRDFGTSSNEQFF.

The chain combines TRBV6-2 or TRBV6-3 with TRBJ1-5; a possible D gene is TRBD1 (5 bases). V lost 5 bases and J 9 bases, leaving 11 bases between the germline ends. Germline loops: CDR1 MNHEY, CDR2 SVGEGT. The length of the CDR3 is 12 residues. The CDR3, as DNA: TGTGCCAGCAGTCAGGGCACAGGGCCCCAGCATTTT. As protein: CASSQGTGPQHF.

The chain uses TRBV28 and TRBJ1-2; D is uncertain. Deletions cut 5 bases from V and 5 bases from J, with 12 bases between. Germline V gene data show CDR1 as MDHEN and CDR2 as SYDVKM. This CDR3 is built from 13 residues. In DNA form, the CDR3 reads TGTGCCAGCAGTCCCCCTGGCGTATATGGCTACACCTTC. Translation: CASSPPGVYGYTF.

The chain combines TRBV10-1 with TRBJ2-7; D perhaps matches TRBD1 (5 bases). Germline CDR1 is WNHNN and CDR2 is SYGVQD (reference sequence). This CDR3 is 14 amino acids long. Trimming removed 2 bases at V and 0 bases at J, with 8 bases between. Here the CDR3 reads CASSEPGHSYEQYF. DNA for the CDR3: TGCGCCAGCAGTGAGCCCGGACACTCCTACGAGCAGTACTTC.

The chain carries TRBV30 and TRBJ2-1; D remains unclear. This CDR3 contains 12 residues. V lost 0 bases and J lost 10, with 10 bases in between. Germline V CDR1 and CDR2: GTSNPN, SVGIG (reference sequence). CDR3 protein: CAWSVRGWEQFF. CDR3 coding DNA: TGTGCCTGGAGTGTACGAGGATGGGAGCAGTTCTTC.

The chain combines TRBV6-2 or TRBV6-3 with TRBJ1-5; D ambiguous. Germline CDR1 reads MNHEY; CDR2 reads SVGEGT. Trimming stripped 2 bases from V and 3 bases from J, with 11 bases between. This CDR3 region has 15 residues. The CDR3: CASSYENGFNQPQHF. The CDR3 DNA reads TGTGCCAGCAGTTACGAGAACGGCTTCAATCAGCCCCAGCATTTT.

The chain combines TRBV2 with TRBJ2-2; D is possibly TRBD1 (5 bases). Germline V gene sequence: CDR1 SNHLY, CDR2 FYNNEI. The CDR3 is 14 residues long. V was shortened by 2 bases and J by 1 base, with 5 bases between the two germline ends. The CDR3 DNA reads TGTGCCAGCAGTGAAAGGGGGAACACCGGGGAGCTGTTTTTT. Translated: CASSERGNTGELFF. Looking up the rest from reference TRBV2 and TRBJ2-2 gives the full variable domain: EPEVTQTPSHQVTQMGQEVILRCVPISNHLYFYWYRQILGQKVEFLVSFYNNEISEKSEIFDDQFSVERPDGSNFTLKIRSTKLEDSAMYFCASSERGNTGELFFGEGSRLTVL.

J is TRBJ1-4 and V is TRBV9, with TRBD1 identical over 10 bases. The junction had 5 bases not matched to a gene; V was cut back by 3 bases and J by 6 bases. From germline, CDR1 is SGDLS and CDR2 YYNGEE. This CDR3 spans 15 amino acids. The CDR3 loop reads CASSETGTGDEKLFF. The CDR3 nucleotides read TGTGCCAGCAGCGAAACCGGGACAGGGGATGAAAAACTGTTTTTT.

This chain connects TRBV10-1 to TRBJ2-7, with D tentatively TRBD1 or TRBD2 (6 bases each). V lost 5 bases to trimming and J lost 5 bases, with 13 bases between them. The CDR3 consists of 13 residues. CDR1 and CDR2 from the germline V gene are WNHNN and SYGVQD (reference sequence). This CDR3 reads CASSSGGDDEQYF. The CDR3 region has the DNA TGCGCCAGCAGTTCCGGGGGCGACGACGAGCAGTACTTC.

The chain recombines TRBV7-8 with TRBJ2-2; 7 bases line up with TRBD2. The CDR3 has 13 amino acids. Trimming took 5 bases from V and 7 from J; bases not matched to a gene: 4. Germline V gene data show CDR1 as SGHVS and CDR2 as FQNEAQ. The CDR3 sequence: CASSGRTSGELFF. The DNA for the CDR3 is TGTGCCAGCAGCGGACGGACTAGCGGGGAGCTGTTTTTT.

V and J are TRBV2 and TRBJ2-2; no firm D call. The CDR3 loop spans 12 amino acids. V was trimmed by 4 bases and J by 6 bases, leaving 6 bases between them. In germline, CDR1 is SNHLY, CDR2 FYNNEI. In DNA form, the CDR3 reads TGTGCCAGCAGTGGAGACGCCGGGGAGCTGTTTTTT. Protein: CASSGDAGELFF.

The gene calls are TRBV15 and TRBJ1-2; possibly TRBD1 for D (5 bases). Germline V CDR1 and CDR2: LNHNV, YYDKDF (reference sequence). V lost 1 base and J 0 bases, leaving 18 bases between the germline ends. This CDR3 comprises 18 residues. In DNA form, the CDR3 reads TGTGCCACCAGCAGAGGGGGCCTAGGGCAGGTAGCTAACTATGGCTACACCTTC. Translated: CATSRGGLGQVANYGYTF. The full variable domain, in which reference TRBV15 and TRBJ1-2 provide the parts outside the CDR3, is DAMVIQNPRYQVTQFGKPVTLSCSQTLNHNVMYWYQQKSSQAPKLLFHYYDKDFNNEADTPDNFQSRRPNTSFCFLDIRSPGLGDTAMYLCATSRGGLGQVANYGYTFGSGTRLTVV.

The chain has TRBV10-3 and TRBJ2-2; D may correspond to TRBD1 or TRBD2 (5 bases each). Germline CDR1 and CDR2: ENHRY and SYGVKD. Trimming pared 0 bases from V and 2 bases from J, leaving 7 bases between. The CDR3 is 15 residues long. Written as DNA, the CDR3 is TGTGCCATCAGTGAGTCCCGGGACAACACCGGGGAGCTGTTTTTT. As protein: CAISESRDNTGELFF.

The CDR3 DNA is TGTGCCAGTATGGACAGGGTGAATCAGCCCCAGCATTTT. Its translation: CASMDRVNQPQHF. The V call is TRBV19, the J call TRBJ1-5; 8 nucleotides line up with TRBD1. V shed 7 bases, J shed 4 bases, and the junction held 3 bases outside the gene matches. The V gene's germline CDR1 is LNHDA and CDR2 SQIVND (reference sequence). The CDR3 runs 13 residues.